Following are 14 T cell receptor beta chains from one sample sequenced in a study of shared clonotypes between healthy human individuals. It was CD45RO-negative cells, positively selected for CCR7, that made up naive CD8 cells, with terminally differentiated effector memory CD45RA+ cells excluded. The data were produced by immunoSEQ multiplex PCR, yet TCRdb's version contains in-frame clones alone and is incomplete. The sample shows 600,000 or so clones, 98% of them seen only once. The sequencing sample was made of naive CD8+ T cells sorted from blood. The receptors come from a man aged 30-40 years in good health.

V is TRBV9 and J is TRBJ2-5; D is tentatively TRBD1 or TRBD2 (5 bases each). The CDR3 covers 14 residues. Looked up from germline, CDR1 is SGDLS and CDR2 is YYNGEE. The V and J ends lost 4 bases and 3 bases respectively, with 13 bases between them. CDR3 residues: CASSPKLGEETQYF. In nucleotides, the CDR3 is TGTGCCAGCAGCCCCAAACTAGGGGAAGAGACCCAGTACTTC.

The chain has TRBV27 and TRBJ2-7; 10 bases are a match to TRBD1. Germline V gene sequence: CDR1 MNHEY, CDR2 SMNVEV (reference sequence). With V trimmed by 4 bases and J by 4 bases, 4 bases remained unmatched. The CDR3 loop spans 14 amino acids. In DNA, the CDR3 is TGTGCCAGCAGTTGGGGGACAGGGGTATACGAGCAGTACTTC. Protein: CASSWGTGVYEQYF.

The chain is built from TRBV6-1 and TRBJ2-7; D may be TRBD2 (7 bases). V dropped 1 base and J dropped 3 bases, with 13 bases sitting between them. CDR3 length: 15 residues. Germline V lookup: CDR1 MNHNS, CDR2 SASEGT. CDR3 amino acids: CASSEGRGAYYEQYF. The CDR3 coding sequence is TGTGCCAGCAGTGAAGGACGGGGGGCCTACTACGAGCAGTACTTC.

V is TRBV6-5 and J is TRBJ1-1; D remains unclear. Per germline, CDR1 MNHEY and CDR2 SVGAGI. V was clipped by 7 bases and J by 3 bases, with 12 bases between them. CDR3 size: 13 residues. DNA for the CDR3: TGTGCCAGCAAGCGGGGTATGGACACTGAAGCTTTCTTT. Amino acid sequence: CASKRGMDTEAFF.

J is TRBJ2-1 and V is TRBV4-1; no clear D. This CDR3 contains 13 residues. Germline-derived CDR1 and CDR2 are MGHRA and YSYEKL. V lost 0 bases and J lost 9, with 9 bases in between. The CDR3 DNA reads as TGCGCCAGCAGCCAAGACCTCGTTCTTGAGCAGTTCTTC. Protein product: CASSQDLVLEQFF.

The V call is TRBV18, the J call TRBJ2-7; 9 nucleotides align to TRBD1. The CDR3 is 16 residues long. Germline loops: CDR1 KGHSH, CDR2 LQKENI. The J segment lost 2 bases and the V segment lost 1 base, leaving 6 bases of the junction unmatched. This chain's CDR3 is CASSPRSGTGPYEQYF. In nucleotides, the CDR3 is TGTGCCAGCTCACCACGGTCCGGGACAGGGCCCTACGAGCAGTACTTC.

The chain uses TRBV2 and TRBJ2-1; D not certain. The CDR3 sequence is 11 residues long. V lost 8 bases and J 7 bases, leaving 9 bases between the germline ends. Germline V gives CDR1 SNHLY, CDR2 FYNNEI. The CDR3 DNA reads TGTGCCAGCCTTACGGATAATGAGCAGTTCTTC. Translating gives CASLTDNEQFF.

The V call is TRBV28, the J call TRBJ2-5; 11 bases align to TRBD2. Germline V CDR1 and CDR2: MDHEN, SYDVKM. J was trimmed by 4 bases and V by 7 bases; bases with no gene match: 14. The CDR3 has 17 amino acids. The CDR3: CASKHLSGTSGGETQYF. Here the CDR3 DNA reads TGTGCCAGCAAGCATCTCTCCGGGACTAGCGGTGGAGAGACCCAGTACTTC. The full variable domain, its missing parts supplied by reference TRBV28 and TRBJ2-5, is DVKVTQSSRYLVKRTGEKVFLECVQDMDHENMFWYRQDPGLGLRLIYFSYDVKMKEKGDIPEGYSVSREKKERFSLILESASTNQTSMYLCASKHLSGTSGGETQYFGPGTRLLVL.

In this sample, this clone turned up once. The chain employs TRBV14 and TRBJ1-1, with TRBD1 identical over 8 bases. Germline V gene data show CDR1 as SGHDN and CDR2 as FVKESK. V shed 3 bases, J shed 1 base, and the junction held 25 bases outside the gene matches. The CDR3 runs to 22 residues. In DNA, the CDR3 is TGTGCCAGCAGCCAGTTTACCGGGACAGGTCGTGGTCGGAGTAGCGAGAACACTGAAGCTTTCTTT. Its protein product is CASSQFTGTGRGRSSENTEAFF.

The J gene is TRBJ2-1, the V gene TRBV9; 11 bases map to TRBD2. Trimming cost V 3 bases and J 8 bases; bases outside gene matches: 13. The CDR3 runs to 17 residues. Per germline, CDR1 SGDLS and CDR2 YYNGEE. The CDR3 protein is CASSAGGTSGSVYEQFF. CDR3 sequence (DNA): TGTGCCAGCAGCGCGGGGGGAACTAGCGGGAGTGTGTATGAGCAGTTCTTC.

This rearrangement joins TRBV7-8 to TRBJ2-2; D not resolved. This CDR3 has 15 amino acids. The V gene's germline CDR1 is SGHVS and CDR2 FQNEAQ. V was clipped by 3 bases and J by 1 base, with 9 bases between them. The CDR3 coding sequence is TGTGCCAGCAGCTTTAGACAAGGGAACACCGGGGAGCTGTTTTTT. Translation gives CASSFRQGNTGELFF.

The genes are TRBV4-1 and TRBJ2-7; TRBD1 matches 7 bases. The CDR3 totals 15 residues. The V segment lost 1 base and the J segment 4 bases; nucleotides outside the gene matches: 7. CDR1 and CDR2 from the germline V gene are MGHRA and YSYEKL. CDR3 protein: CASSQGPGTEYEQYF. The CDR3, as DNA: TGCGCCAGCAGCCAAGGACCCGGGACAGAGTACGAGCAGTACTTC.

The chain couples TRBV12-5 to TRBJ2-7; D gene uncertain. The CDR3 has 12 residues. Trimming shortened V by 2 bases and J by 3 bases, and 5 bases separated the two germline ends. CDR1 is LGHNT and CDR2 is FRNRAP in the germline V gene. For the CDR3, the DNA is TGTGCTAGTGGTTTGAACAGCTACGAGCAGTACTTC. Its protein product is CASGLNSYEQYF.

Worth noting for this clone: The junction does not match germline at one end; this may be a read error. This chain connects TRBV28 to TRBJ2-5, with D possibly matching TRBD2 (5 bases). Germline CDR1 is MDHEN and CDR2 is SYDVKM. The CDR3 loop spans 9 amino acids. The CDR3 DNA reads TGCAGTTGCGGGGAGACCCAGTACTTC. Encoded protein: CSCGETQYF.